This TCR beta chain was documented in a study of post-analysis software for immune sequencing data (dated by TCRdb to between 2014 and 2016). Study-level background: Disease courses on record covered relapsing-remitting, secondary progressive and progressive-relapsing multiple sclerosis, though some patients had no subtype annotation. The multiple sclerosis patient repertoires were compared with about a dozen previously published healthy control repertoires from donors aged about 6 to 28 years. A subset of samples was prepared in parallel using single-end sample barcoding, then pooled and co-amplified after Illumina adapter ligation.

TCR beta repertoires were profiled from peripheral blood of 13 young patients with multiple sclerosis to demonstrate the VDJtools post-analysis software. The multiple sclerosis patients were children and adolescents between roughly 6 and 16 years of age. Broad study findings and their caveats: Direct clustering with F measure revealed strong co-clustering of samples prepared in the same batch, which led to a batch-effect correction. Significantly lower normalized Chao1 diversity was found in multiple sclerosis patients than in controls, suggesting substantial peripheral T-cell clonal expansion. Patients showed significantly higher frequencies than controls for 4 or 5 TRBV segments, among them TRBV5-6, TRBV5-1 and TRBV20-1. The multiple sclerosis patient group was slightly younger than the control group.

A word on this clonotype: This clone's antigen is unknown. Per-nucleotide qualities are absent, and no much larger clonotype sits a single base away.

The library was made by PCR. Sequencing instrument: Illumina HiSeq 2500. Unique molecular identifiers were incorporated into TCR beta cDNA libraries to reduce PCR and sequencing biases. Per 1 to 10 million input T cells, around 500,000 cDNA molecules were obtained, such that each molecule approximated one T cell. The patient libraries were prepared and sequenced using the same protocol as the earlier healthy control dataset. Samples belonging to the same batch were prepared together, multiplexed and sequenced on a shared HiSeq lane. The authors' pipeline ran thus. MIGEC handled the raw barcoded reads, throwing out single-read molecular identifier groups before consensus assembly and CDR3 extraction. VDJtools was used for post-analysis of the clonotype tables, with diversity normalized by down-sampling every dataset to the smallest sample size. In repertoire overlap clustering, CDR3 amino acid sequences, but not nucleotide sequences, were matched to correct batch-related cross-sample contamination. TCRdb itself trimmed the public reads at Q25 with fastp, ran MiXCR and retained productive beta chains. Rows are combined by CDR3 protein, so each entry shows the most common genes and DNA. The V and J calls were not made by the authors but by TCRdb's processing. This sample gives about 500,000 distinct CDR3 sequences in total; under 55% of them show up just once. 12% of the sample comes from the top ten.

The CDR3 has 16 amino acids, counting the end cysteine and phenylalanine. Left in the record is the CDR3 DNA by itself, 48 bases read in frame from the first base. After removal of 4 bases from V and 1 base from J, the junction retains 9 bases not matched to a gene. Looking up the germline V gene yields CDR1 SGHRS and CDR2 YFSETQ. Sequenced: blood. The receptor was isolated from a girl aged 10 to 17 with multiple sclerosis. Recombination linked TRBV5-1 to TRBJ1-1; 8 of the junction bases match TRBD1. The nucleotide sequence reads as follows: TGCGCCAGCAGCGGGAGGACAGGGTTGGGGAACACTGAAGCTTTCTTT. This is translated as CASSGRTGLGNTEAFF.